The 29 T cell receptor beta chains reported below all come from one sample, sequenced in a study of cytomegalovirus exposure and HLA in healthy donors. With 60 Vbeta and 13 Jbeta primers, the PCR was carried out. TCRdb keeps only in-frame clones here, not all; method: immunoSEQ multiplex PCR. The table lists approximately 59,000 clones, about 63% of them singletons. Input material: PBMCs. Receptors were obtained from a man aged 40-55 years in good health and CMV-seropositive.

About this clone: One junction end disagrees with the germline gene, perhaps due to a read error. The CDR3, as DNA: TGCAGTGCGAGAGTAGCTCATGAGCAGTTCTTC. It translates to CSARVAHEQFF. This chain connects TRBV20-1 to TRBJ2-1; D gene ambiguous. Germline CDR1 and CDR2: DFQATT and SNEGSKA (reference sequence). This CDR3 is built from 11 residues.

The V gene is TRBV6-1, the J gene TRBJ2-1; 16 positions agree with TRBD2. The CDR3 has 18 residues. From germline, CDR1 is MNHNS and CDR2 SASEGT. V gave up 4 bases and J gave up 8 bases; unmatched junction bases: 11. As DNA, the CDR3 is TGTGCCAGCAGTGCGCGGGGGACTAGCGGGAGGGTTGTCGATGAGCAGTTCTTC. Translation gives CASSARGTSGRVVDEQFF.

The DNA for the CDR3 is TGCAGCGTTGTGGGATTTAGCGACGAGCAGTACTTC. Its protein is CSVVGFSDEQYF. The V call is TRBV29-1, the J call TRBJ2-7, with D maybe TRBD2 (5 bases). The CDR3 is made up of 12 amino acids. Between the trimmed V and J ends, which lost 4 bases and 5 bases, there was a span of 12 bases. Germline V gene sequence: CDR1 SQVTM, CDR2 ANQGSEA.

The CDR3 region has the DNA TGTGCCAGCAGCTTTGGACAGCTGGACTATGGCTACACCTTC. Residues: CASSFGQLDYGYTF. The V and J genes are TRBV5-6 and TRBJ1-2, with D tentatively TRBD1 (6 bases). Looked up from germline, CDR1 is SGHDT and CDR2 is YYEEEE. V gave up 2 bases and J gave up 3 bases, with 11 bases separating them. The CDR3 is 14 amino acids.

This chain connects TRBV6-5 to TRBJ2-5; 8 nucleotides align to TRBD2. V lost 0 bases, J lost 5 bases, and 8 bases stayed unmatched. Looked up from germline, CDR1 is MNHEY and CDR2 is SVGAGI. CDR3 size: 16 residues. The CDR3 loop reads CASSYSQAGVAETQYF. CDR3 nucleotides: TGTGCCAGCAGTTACTCCCAAGCGGGGGTGGCGGAGACCCAGTACTTC.

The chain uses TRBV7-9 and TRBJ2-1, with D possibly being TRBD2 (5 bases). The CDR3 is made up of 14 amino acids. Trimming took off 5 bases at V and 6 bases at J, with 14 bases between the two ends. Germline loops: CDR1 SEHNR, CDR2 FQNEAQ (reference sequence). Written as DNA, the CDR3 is TGTGCCAGCAGCCCGGAGGAAGCGATCAATGAGCAGTTCTTC. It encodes CASSPEEAINEQFF.

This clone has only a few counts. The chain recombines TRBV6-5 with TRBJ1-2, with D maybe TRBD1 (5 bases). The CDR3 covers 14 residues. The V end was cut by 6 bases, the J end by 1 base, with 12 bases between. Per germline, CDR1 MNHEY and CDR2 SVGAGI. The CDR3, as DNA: TGTGCCAGCAGGCCAACCGACAGTAACTATGGCTACACCTTC. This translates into CASRPTDSNYGYTF.

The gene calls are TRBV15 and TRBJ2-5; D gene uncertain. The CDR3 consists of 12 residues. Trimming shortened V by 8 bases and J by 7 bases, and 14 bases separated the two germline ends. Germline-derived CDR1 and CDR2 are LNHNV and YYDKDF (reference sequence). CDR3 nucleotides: TGTGCCACCGGGTTCGAGCGCTCGACCCAGTACTTC. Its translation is CATGFERSTQYF.

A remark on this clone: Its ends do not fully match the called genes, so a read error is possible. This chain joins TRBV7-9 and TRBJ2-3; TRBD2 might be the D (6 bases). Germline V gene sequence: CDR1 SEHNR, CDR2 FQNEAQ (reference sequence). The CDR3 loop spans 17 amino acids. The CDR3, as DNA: TGTTCCAGCAGCAACGGGGTTCTCGGGACTTCCAACCCTACGCAGTATTTT. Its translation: CSSSNGVLGTSNPTQYF.

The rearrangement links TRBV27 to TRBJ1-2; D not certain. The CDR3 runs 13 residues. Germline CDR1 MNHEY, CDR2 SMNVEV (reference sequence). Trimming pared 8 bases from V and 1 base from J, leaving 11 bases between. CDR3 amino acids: CASSLRDNYGYTF. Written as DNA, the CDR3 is TGTGCCAGCTCCTTGAGGGATAACTATGGCTACACCTTC.

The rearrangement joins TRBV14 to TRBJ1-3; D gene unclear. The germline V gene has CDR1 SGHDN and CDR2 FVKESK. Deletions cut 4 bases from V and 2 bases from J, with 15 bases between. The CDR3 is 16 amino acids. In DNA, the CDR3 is TGTGCCAGCAGCCGAGGAGGGATGTCGACTGGAAACACCATATATTTT. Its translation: CASSRGGMSTGNTIYF. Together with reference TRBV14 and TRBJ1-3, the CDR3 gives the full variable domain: EAGVTQFPSHSVIEKGQTVTLRCDPISGHDNLYWYRRVMGKEIKFLLHFVKESKQDESGMPNNRFLAERTGGTYSTLKVQPAELEDSGVYFCASSRGGMSTGNTIYFGEGSWLTVV.

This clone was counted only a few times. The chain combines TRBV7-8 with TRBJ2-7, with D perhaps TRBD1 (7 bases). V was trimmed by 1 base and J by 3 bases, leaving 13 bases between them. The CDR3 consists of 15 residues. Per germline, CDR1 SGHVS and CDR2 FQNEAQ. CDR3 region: CASSLVAGGGYEQYF. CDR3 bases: TGTGCCAGCAGCTTAGTGGCAGGGGGAGGCTACGAGCAGTACTTC.

CDR3 region: CASSRQGFLEPQHF. CDR3 bases: TGTGCCAGCAGTCGACAGGGTTTTCTGGAGCCCCAGCATTTT. The V and J genes are TRBV6-5 and TRBJ1-5; 7 bases align to TRBD1. Trimming took 5 bases from V and 8 from J; bases not matched to a gene: 9. CDR1 is MNHEY and CDR2 is SVGAGI in the germline V gene. The CDR3 consists of 14 residues.

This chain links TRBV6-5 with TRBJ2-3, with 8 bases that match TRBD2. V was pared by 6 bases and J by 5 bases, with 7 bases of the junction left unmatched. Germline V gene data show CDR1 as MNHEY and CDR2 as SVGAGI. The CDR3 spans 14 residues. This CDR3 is CASSVGSGVDTQYF. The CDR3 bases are TGTGCCAGCAGCGTGGGTAGCGGGGTAGATACGCAGTATTTT.

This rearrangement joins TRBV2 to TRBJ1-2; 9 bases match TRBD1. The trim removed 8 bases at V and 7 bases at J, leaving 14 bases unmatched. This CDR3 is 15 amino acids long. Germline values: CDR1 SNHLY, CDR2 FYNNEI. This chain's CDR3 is CASHNPTGGLFGYTF. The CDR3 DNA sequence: TGTGCCAGCCATAATCCAACAGGGGGCTTATTTGGCTACACCTTC.

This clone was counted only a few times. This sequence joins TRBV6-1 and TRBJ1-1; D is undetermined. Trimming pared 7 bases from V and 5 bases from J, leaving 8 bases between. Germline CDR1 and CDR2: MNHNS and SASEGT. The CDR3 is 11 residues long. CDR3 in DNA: TGTGCCAGCACCTCTAGGACTGAAGCTTTCTTT. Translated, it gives CASTSRTEAFF.

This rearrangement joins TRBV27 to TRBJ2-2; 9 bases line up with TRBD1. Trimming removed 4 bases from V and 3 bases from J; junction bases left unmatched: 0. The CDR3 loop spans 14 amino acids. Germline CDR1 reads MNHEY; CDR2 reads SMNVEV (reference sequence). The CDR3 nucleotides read TGTGCCAGCAGTTGGACAGGGGACACCGGGGAGCTGTTTTTT. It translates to CASSWTGDTGELFF.

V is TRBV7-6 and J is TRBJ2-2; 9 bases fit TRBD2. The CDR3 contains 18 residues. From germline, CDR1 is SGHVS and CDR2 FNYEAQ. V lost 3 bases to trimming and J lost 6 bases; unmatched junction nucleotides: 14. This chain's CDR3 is CASSLRPVAGAVSGELFF. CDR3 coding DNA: TGTGCCAGCAGCTTGAGGCCCGTAGCGGGAGCTGTCTCCGGGGAGCTGTTTTTT.

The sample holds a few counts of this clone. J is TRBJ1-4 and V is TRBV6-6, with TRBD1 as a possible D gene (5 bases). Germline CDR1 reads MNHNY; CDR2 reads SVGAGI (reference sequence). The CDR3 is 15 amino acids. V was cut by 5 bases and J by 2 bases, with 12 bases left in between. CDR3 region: CASSRTGVTNEKLFF. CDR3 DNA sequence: TGTGCCAGCAGTCGAACGGGGGTGACTAATGAAAAACTGTTTTTT.

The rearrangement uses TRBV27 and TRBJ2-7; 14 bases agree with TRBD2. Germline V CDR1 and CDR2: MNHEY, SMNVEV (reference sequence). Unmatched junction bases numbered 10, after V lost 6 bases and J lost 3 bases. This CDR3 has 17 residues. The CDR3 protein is CASRPSTGLAGVYEQYF. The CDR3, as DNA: TGTGCCAGCAGGCCATCAACGGGACTAGCGGGAGTCTACGAGCAGTACTTC.

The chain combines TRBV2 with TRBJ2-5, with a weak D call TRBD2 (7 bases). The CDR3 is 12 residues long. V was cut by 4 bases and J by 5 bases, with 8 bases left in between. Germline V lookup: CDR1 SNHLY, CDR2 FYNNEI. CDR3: CASSAGGETQYF. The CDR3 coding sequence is TGTGCCAGCAGTGCGGGGGGCGAGACCCAGTACTTC. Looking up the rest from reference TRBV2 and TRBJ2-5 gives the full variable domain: EPEVTQTPSHQVTQMGQEVILRCVPISNHLYFYWYRQILGQKVEFLVSFYNNEISEKSEIFDDQFSVERPDGSNFTLKIRSTKLEDSAMYFCASSAGGETQYFGPGTRLLVL.

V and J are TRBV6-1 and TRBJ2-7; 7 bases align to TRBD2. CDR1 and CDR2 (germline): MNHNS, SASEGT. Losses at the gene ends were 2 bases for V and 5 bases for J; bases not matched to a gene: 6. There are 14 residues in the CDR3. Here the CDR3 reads CASSEPGTINEQYF. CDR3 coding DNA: TGTGCCAGCAGTGAACCCGGGACTATCAACGAGCAGTACTTC.

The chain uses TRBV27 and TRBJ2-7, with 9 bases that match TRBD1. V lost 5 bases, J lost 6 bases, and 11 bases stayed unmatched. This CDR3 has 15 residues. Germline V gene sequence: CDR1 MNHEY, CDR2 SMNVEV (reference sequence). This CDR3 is CASSAYTGTGREQYF. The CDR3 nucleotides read TGTGCCAGCAGTGCCTATACCGGGACAGGGCGCGAGCAGTACTTC.

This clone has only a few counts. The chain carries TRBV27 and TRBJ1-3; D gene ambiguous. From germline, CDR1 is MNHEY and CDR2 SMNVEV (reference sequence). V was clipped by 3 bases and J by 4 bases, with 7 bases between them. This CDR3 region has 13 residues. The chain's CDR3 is CASSLGQGNTIYF. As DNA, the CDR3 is TGTGCCAGCAGTTTGGGCCAGGGAAACACCATATATTTT.

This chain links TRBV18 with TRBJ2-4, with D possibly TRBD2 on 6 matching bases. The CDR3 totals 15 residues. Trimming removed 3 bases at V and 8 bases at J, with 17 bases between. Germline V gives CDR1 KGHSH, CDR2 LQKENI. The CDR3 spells CASSPNGRREDIQYF. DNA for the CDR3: TGTGCCAGCTCACCTAACGGGAGAAGGGAAGACATTCAGTACTTC.

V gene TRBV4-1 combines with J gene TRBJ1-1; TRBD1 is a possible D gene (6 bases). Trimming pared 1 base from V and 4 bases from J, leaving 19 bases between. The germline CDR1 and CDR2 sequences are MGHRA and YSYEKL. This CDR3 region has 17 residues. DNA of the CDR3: TGCGCCAGCAGCCAAGCAAATGGCCAGGGGTTTTTCACTGAAGCTTTCTTT. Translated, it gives CASSQANGQGFFTEAFF.

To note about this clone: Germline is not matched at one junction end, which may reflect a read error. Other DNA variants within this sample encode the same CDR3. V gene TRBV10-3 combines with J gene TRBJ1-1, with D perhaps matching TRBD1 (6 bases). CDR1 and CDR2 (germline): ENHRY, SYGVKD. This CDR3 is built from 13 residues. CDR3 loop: CAISLTGNTEAFF. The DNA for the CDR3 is TGTGCCATCAGCCTTACAGGGAACACTGAAGCCTTCTTT.

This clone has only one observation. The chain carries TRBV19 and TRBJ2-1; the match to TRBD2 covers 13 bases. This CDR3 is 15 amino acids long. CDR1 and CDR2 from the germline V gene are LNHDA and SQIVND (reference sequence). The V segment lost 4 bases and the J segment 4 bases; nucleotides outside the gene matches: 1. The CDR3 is CASSRGLAGYNEQFF. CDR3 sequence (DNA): TGTGCCAGTAGTAGGGGACTAGCGGGATACAATGAGCAGTTCTTC.

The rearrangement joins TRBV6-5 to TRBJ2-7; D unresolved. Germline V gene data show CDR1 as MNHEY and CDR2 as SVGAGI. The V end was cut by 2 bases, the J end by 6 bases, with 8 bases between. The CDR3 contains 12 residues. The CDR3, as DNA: TGTGCCAGCAGTTACCCCACGGGCGAGCAGTACTTC. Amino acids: CASSYPTGEQYF.